This TCR beta chain originates from a study of cytomegalovirus exposure and HLA in healthy donors. Study results and caveats: An ancestry cluster, one associated with Asian ancestry, reportedly showed fewer N-insertions than the approximately 670-donor mean in a later analysis.

The primer mix had 60 Vbeta and 13 Jbeta primers. Clones were sequenced by immunoSEQ multiplex PCR, and TCRdb holds only the in-frame ones, with some missing. Of 120,000 to 150,000 clones listed, around 79% are singletons. Comments on this clone: Its target is unknown.

The CDR3 extends over 14 amino acids. Unmatched junction bases numbered 3, after V lost 0 bases and J lost 4 bases. Looked up from germline, CDR1 is SGHTA and CDR2 is FQGNSA. Input material: PBMCs. The chain couples TRBV7-2 to TRBJ2-7, with 7 bases fitting TRBD2. This receptor was taken from a female donor in good health and CMV-seronegative. CDR3 amino acids: CASSLAAGTYEQYF. CDR3 nucleotide sequence: TGTGCCAGCAGCTTAGCAGCGGGAACGTACGAGCAGTACTTC.